This entry lists 9 T cell receptor beta chains sequenced from one sample in a study of blood T cell repertoires in COVID-19. The protocol was immunoSEQ multiplex PCR, while the TCRdb copy is restricted to in-frame clones and leaves out a portion. The table records roughly 100,000 clones, around 90% of them present only once. The material sequenced was peripheral blood. All receptors come from a man older than 75 with acute or convalescent COVID-19.

V usage is TRBV10-3 and J usage is TRBJ2-7; D is ambiguous. V was cut by 4 bases and J by 1 base, with 8 bases left in between. CDR1 is ENHRY, CDR2 SYGVKD, per germline. The CDR3 is made up of 13 amino acids. In nucleotides, the CDR3 is TGTGCCATCAGTGCGGGTGATTCCTACGAGCAGTACTTC. Protein: CAISAGDSYEQYF.

In its sample, this clone was seen once. The chain is built from TRBV4-1 and TRBJ2-7; TRBD1 matches at 8 bases. From germline, CDR1 is MGHRA and CDR2 YSYEKL. The length of the CDR3 is 15 residues. V lost 1 base to trimming and J lost 2 bases; unmatched junction nucleotides: 4. The CDR3 is CASSQVQGVAYEQYF. The DNA of the CDR3 is TGCGCCAGCAGCCAAGTACAGGGGGTCGCCTACGAGCAGTACTTC.

This clone was picked up one time. This rearrangement joins TRBV13 to TRBJ2-7; TRBD2 aligns across 7 bases. V lost 5 bases to trimming and J lost 4 bases; unmatched junction nucleotides: 20. CDR1 and CDR2 from the germline V gene are PRHDT and FYEKMQ (reference sequence). The CDR3 runs to 18 residues. CDR3 in DNA: TGTGCCAGCAGCCCCCCGGGCTTCAGAGGCGGGAGTGGGTACGAGCAGTACTTC. It yields the protein CASSPPGFRGGSGYEQYF.

This chain uses TRBV9 with TRBJ2-1; the match to TRBD2 covers 10 bases. Per the germline V gene, CDR1 is SGDLS and CDR2 is YYNGEE. V was clipped by 0 bases and J by 6 bases; unmatched bases: 6. The CDR3 consists of 16 residues. The CDR3 reads CASSVGPGTSVNEQFF. DNA for the CDR3: TGTGCCAGCAGCGTAGGACCCGGGACTAGCGTCAATGAGCAGTTCTTC.

The gene calls are TRBV30 and TRBJ1-5, with D perhaps TRBD1 (6 bases). The CDR3 sequence is 15 residues long. From germline, CDR1 is GTSNPN and CDR2 SVGIG (reference sequence). V dropped 1 base and J dropped 5 bases, with 15 bases sitting between them. The CDR3 is CAWSGTARGDQPQHF. The CDR3 bases are TGTGCCTGGAGTGGGACAGCTAGGGGTGATCAGCCCCAGCATTTT. Using reference TRBV30 and TRBJ1-5 for the parts outside the CDR3, the full variable domain is SQTIHQWPATLVQPVGSPLSLECTVEGTSNPNLYWYRQAAGRGLQLLFYSVGIGQISSEVPQNLSASRPQDRQFILSSKKLLLSDSGFYLCAWSGTARGDQPQHFGDGTRLSIL.

This rearrangement joins TRBV5-1 to TRBJ2-6, with 9 bases matching TRBD1. Germline CDR1 is SGHRS and CDR2 is YFSETQ. The CDR3 has 15 amino acids. V trimming: 1 base; J trimming: 12 bases; junction bases outside the gene matches: 8. CDR3: CASSLNRGPSGVLTF. The CDR3 nucleotides read TGCGCCAGCAGCTTGAACAGGGGGCCTAGTGGCGTCCTGACTTTC.

This clone showed up many times. The chain has TRBV30 and TRBJ2-7; 12 bases align to TRBD2. Germline assignment: CDR1 GTSNPN and CDR2 SVGIG (reference sequence). This CDR3 spans 16 amino acids. V was clipped by 4 bases and J by 3 bases; unmatched bases: 10. CDR3 in DNA: TGTGCCTGGAACGAACAAGGGACTAGCGGGTACTACGAGCAGTACTTC. The encoded protein is CAWNEQGTSGYYEQYF.

The gene calls are TRBV19 and TRBJ1-4; D uncertain. V lost 4 bases and J 0 bases, leaving 9 bases between the germline ends. Germline CDR1 reads LNHDA; CDR2 reads SQIVND (reference sequence). This CDR3 contains 15 residues. CDR3 loop: CASSTNYATNEKLFF. The DNA of the CDR3 is TGTGCCAGTAGTACTAACTATGCAACTAATGAAAAACTGTTTTTT.

V usage is TRBV3-1 (or the pseudogene TRBV3-2) and J usage is TRBJ1-6, with TRBD1 identical over 12 bases. CDR3 length equals 15 residues. V lost 0 bases, J lost 10 bases, and 1 base stayed unmatched. The germline CDR1 and CDR2 sequences are LGHDT and YNNKEL (reference sequence). CDR3 coding DNA: TGTGCCAGCAGCCAAGACGGGACAGGGGGCTCACCCCTCCACTTT. Protein sequence: CASSQDGTGGSPLHF.